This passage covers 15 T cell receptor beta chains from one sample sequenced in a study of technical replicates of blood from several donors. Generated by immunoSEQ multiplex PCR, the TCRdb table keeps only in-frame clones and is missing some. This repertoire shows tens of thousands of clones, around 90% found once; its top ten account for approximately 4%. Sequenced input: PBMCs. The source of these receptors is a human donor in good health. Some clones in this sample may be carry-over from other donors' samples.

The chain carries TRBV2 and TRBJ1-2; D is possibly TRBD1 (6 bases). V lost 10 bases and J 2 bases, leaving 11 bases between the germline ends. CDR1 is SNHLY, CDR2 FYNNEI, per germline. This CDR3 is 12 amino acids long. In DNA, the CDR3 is TGTGCCACCCAGAGGGGGAACTATGGCTACACCTTC. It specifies CATQRGNYGYTF. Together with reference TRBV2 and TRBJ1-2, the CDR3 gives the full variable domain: EPEVTQTPSHQVTQMGQEVILRCVPISNHLYFYWYRQILGQKVEFLVSFYNNEISEKSEIFDDQFSVERPDGSNFTLKIRSTKLEDSAMYFCATQRGNYGYTFGSGTRLTVV.

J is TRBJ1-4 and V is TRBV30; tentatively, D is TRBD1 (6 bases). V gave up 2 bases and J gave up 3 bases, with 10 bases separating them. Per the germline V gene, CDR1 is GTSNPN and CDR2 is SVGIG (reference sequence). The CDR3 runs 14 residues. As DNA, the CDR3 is TGTGCCTGGAGTTGGGGGCGGGCTAATGAAAAACTGTTTTTT. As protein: CAWSWGRANEKLFF.

CDR3 region: CASSLDHVGYTF. The CDR3 bases are TGTGCCAGCAGCTTAGATCATGTTGGCTACACCTTC. V is TRBV11-2 and J is TRBJ1-2, with unresolved D. Germline V gives CDR1 SGHAT, CDR2 FQNNGV. The CDR3 length is 12 residues. Deletions cut 0 bases from V and 7 bases from J, with 6 bases between.

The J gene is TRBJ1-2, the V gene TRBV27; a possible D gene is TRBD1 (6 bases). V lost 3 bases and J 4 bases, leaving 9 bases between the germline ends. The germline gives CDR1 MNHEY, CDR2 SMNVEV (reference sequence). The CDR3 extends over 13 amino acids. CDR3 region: CASSLGALYGYTF. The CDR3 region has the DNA TGTGCCAGCAGTTTGGGGGCCCTCTATGGCTACACCTTC.

CDR3 in amino acids: CASSQDMAAANEQFF. As DNA, the CDR3 is TGCGCCAGCAGCCAAGATATGGCAGCGGCCAATGAGCAGTTCTTC. The V and J genes are TRBV4-3 and TRBJ2-1; D possibly corresponds to TRBD2 (5 bases). V dropped 0 bases and J dropped 6 bases, with 12 bases sitting between them. The CDR3 spans 15 residues. Germline CDR1 is LGHNA and CDR2 is YSLEER.

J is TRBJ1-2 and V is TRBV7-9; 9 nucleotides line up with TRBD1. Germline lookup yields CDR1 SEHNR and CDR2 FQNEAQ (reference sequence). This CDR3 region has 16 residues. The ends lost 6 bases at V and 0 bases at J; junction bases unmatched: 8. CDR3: CASRGQGLATNYGYTF. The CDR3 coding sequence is TGTGCCAGCAGGGGACAGGGCCTAGCGACTAACTATGGCTACACCTTC.

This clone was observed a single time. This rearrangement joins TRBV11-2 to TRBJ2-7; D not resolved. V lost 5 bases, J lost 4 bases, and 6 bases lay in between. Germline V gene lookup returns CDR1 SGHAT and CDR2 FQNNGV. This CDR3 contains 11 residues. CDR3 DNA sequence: TGTGCCAGCAGCAACCGGTACGAGCAGTACTTC. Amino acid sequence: CASSNRYEQYF.

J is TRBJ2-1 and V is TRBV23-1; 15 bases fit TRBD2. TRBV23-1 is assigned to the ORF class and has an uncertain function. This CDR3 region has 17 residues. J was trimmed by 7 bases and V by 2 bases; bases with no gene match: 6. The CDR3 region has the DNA TGCGCCAGCAGTCAACCCCTCGGGACTAGCGGGAGGAATGAGCAGTTCTTC. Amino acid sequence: CASSQPLGTSGRNEQFF.

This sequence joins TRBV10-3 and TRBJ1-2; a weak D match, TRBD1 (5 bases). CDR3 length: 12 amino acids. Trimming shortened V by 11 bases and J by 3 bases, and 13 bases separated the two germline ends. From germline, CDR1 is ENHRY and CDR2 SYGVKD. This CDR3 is CASKVGDYGYTF. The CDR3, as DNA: TGTGCCTCAAAAGTAGGGGACTATGGCTACACCTTC.

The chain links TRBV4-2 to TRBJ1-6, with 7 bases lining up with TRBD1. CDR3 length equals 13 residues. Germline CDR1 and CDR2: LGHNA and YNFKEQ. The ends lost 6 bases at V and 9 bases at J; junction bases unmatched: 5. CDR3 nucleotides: TGTGCCAGCAGGGGGACAGAGCTTTCACCCCTCCACTTT. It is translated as CASRGTELSPLHF.

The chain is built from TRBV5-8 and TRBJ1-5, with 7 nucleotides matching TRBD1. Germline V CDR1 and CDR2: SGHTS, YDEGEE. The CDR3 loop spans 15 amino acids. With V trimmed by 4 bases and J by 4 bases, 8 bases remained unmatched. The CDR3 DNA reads TGTGCCAGCAGCCGGGGGACAGTCCTTAATCAGCCCCAGCATTTT. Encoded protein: CASSRGTVLNQPQHF.

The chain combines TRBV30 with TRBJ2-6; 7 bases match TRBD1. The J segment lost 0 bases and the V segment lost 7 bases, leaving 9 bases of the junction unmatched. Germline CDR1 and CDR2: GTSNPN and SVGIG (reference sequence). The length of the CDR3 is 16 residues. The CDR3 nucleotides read TGTGCCTTAAACACCGGGACAGTCTCTGGGGCCAACGTCCTGACTTTC. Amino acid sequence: CALNTGTVSGANVLTF.

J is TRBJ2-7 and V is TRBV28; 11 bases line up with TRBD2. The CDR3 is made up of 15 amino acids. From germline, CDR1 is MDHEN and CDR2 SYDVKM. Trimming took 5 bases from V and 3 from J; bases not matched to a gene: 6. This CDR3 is CASSVSGRAFYEQYF. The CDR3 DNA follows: TGTGCCAGCAGTGTTAGCGGGAGGGCTTTCTACGAGCAGTACTTC. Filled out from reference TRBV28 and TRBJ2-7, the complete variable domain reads DVKVTQSSRYLVKRTGEKVFLECVQDMDHENMFWYRQDPGLGLRLIYFSYDVKMKEKGDIPEGYSVSREKKERFSLILESASTNQTSMYLCASSVSGRAFYEQYFGPGTRLTVT.

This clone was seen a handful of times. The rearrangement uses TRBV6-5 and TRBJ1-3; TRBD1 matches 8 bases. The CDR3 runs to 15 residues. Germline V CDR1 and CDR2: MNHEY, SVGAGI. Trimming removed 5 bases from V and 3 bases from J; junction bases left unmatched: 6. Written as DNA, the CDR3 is TGTGCCAGCAGTCTGGACAGGGCAAATGGAAACACCATATATTTT. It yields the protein CASSLDRANGNTIYF.

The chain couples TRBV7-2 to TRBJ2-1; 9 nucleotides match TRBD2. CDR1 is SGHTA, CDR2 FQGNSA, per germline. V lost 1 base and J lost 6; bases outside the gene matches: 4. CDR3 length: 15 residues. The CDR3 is CASSLVGGGANEQFF. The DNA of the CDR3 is TGTGCCAGCAGCTTAGTTGGCGGGGGGGCCAATGAGCAGTTCTTC. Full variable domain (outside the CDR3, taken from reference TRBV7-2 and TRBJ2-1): GAGVSQSPSNKVTEKGKDVELRCDPISGHTALYWYRQSLGQGLEFLIYFQGNSAPDKSGLPSDRFSAERTGGSVSTLTIQRTQQEDSAVYLCASSLVGGGANEQFFGPGTRLTVL.